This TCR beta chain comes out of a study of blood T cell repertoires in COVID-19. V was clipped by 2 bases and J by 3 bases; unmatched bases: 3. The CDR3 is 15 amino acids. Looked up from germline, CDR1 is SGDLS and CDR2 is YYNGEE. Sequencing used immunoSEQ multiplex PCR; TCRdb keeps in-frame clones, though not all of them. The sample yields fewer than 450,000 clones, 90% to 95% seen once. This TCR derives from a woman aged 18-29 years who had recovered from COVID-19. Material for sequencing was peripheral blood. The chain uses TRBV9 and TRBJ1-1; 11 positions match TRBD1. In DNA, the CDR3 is TGTGCCAGCAGCGTTGGACAGGGGGCGCACACTGAAGCTTTCTTT. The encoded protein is CASSVGQGAHTEAFF. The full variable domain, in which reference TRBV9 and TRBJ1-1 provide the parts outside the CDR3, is DSGVTQTPKHLITATGQRVTLRCSPRSGDLSVYWYQQSLDQGLQFLIQYYNGEERAKGNILERFSAQQFPDLHSELNLSSLELGDSALYFCASSVGQGAHTEAFFGQGTRLTVV.